Given below is one TCR beta chain in context. Its specificity is not known. The data were produced by immunoSEQ multiplex PCR, yet TCRdb's version contains in-frame clones alone and is incomplete. The repertoire includes around 580,000 clones, roughly 98% of them detected once, and 0.25% to 0.35% sits in the top ten. There are 16 residues in the CDR3. Trimming removed 0 bases at V and 4 bases at J, with 15 bases between. The germline V gene has CDR1 SGHVS and CDR2 FQNEAQ. Terminally differentiated effector memory CD45RA+ cells were excluded by CCR7 positive selection of CD45RO-negative cells. These data originate in a study of shared clonotypes between healthy human individuals. The study, taken as a whole, reports: Rarefaction indicated that sorted-subset sequencing remained incomplete although depth was large.

The sample taken for sequencing was naive CD8+ T cells sorted from blood. The receptor comes from a man in his thirties or forties in good health. The gene calls are TRBV7-8 and TRBJ2-5; perhaps D is TRBD1 or TRBD2 (5 bases each). The CDR3 sequence: CASSLAWGVSAETQYF. The CDR3 DNA is TGTGCCAGCAGCTTAGCTTGGGGCGTTAGCGCAGAGACCCAGTACTTC.